This T cell receptor (beta chain) was identified in a study of control samples from healthy donors and cancer patients. Using immunoSEQ multiplex PCR, the repertoire was profiled, and TCRdb retains in-frame clones only, with some absent. The data contain around 150,000 clones, roughly 88% of them singletons. The V end was cut by 4 bases, the J end by 0 bases, with 12 bases between. CDR1 LGHNA and CDR2 YSLEER come from the germline V gene. The CDR3 extends over 15 amino acids. The sequence came from a man younger than 35 in good health. The sequenced material came from blood. This rearrangement joins TRBV4-3 to TRBJ1-2; D unresolved. The CDR3 is CASSRNRIPNYGYTF. The CDR3 DNA sequence: TGCGCCAGCAGCCGGAACAGAATCCCTAACTATGGCTACACCTTC.